The 20 T cell receptor beta chains listed next were all sequenced from one sample in a study of T cells in Graves' hyperthyroidism and ophthalmopathy. It was RNA transcripts that yielded the amplified TCR beta CDR3 regions. HTBI primers were used for first-round RT-PCR of the TCR CDR3. TCRdb processed the multiplex PCR reads anew with MiXCR; each CDR3 protein has one entry. The sample lists around 610,000 distinct CDR3 sequences; 14% to 15% were seen once. Sample: blood. The receptors here all came from a woman between 35 and 50 years old with Graves' ophthalmopathy.

The chain is built from TRBV12-3 or TRBV12-4 and TRBJ1-1, with D perhaps matching TRBD1 (5 bases). Trimming removed 3 bases from V and 4 bases from J, with 12 bases in between. The CDR3 length is 14 residues. The CDR3 is CASSFRGRATEAFF. CDR3 bases: TGTGCCAGCAGTTTCCGGGGGAGGGCCACTGAAGCTTTCTTT.

The rearrangement uses TRBV12-3 or TRBV12-4 and TRBJ2-5; D ambiguous. This CDR3 is built from 13 residues. V lost 5 bases to trimming and J lost 3 bases, with 10 bases between them. CDR3 nucleotides: TGTGCCAGCAGTAGTTACCTGGAAGAGACCCAGTACTTC. Translated, it gives CASSSYLEETQYF.

This clonotype was detected a few times. V and J are TRBV28 and TRBJ1-6; tentative D call: TRBD1 (5 bases). The CDR3 sequence is 14 residues long. Germline-derived CDR1 and CDR2 are MDHEN and SYDVKM. V shed 5 bases and J shed 11 bases, with 16 bases lying between them. CDR3 nucleotides: TGTGCCAGCAGTCCGTCCTCAACGGGGGCACCCCTCCACTTT. It is translated as CASSPSSTGAPLHF.

This chain joins TRBV4-3 and TRBJ2-1; tentative D call: TRBD2 (6 bases). Trimming removed 3 bases from V and 1 base from J, with 16 bases in between. This CDR3 is 17 amino acids long. Germline CDR1 and CDR2: LGHNA and YSLEER. The CDR3 sequence is CASSHRALAESYNEQFF. The CDR3 DNA reads as TGCGCCAGCAGCCACCGAGCTTTAGCGGAATCCTACAATGAGCAGTTCTTC.

This clonotype occurred many times. This chain uses TRBV27 with TRBJ1-2; 7 bases map to TRBD1. The CDR3 covers 16 residues. V was clipped by 4 bases and J by 3 bases; unmatched bases: 11. CDR1 and CDR2 (germline): MNHEY, SMNVEV (reference sequence). The CDR3 DNA is TGTGCCAGCAGTTCCGGCCCGGGACAGACTCACTATGGCTACACCTTC. The encoded protein is CASSSGPGQTHYGYTF.

This clonotype was detected only a few times. The chain has TRBV28 and TRBJ2-7; perhaps D is TRBD1 or TRBD2 (5 bases each). There are 13 residues in the CDR3. The germline gives CDR1 MDHEN, CDR2 SYDVKM. Trimming shortened V by 9 bases and J by 2 bases, and 14 bases separated the two germline ends. CDR3 coding DNA: TGTGCCAGTGGGGGAACGGCCGCCTACGAGCAGTACTTC. It specifies CASGGTAAYEQYF.

Worth noting for this clonotype: Without the conserved terminal phenylalanine or tryptophan, this CDR3 likely stems from a read error. The DNA is left out, because the CDR3 cannot be placed on it with certainty; the CDR3 is given as TCRdb lists it. The chain carries TRBV4-2 and TRBJ2-7; TRBD2 is taken as the D call from the table, unchecked against the DNA. The CDR3 spans 8 residues, counting both ends. The germline V gene has CDR1 LGHNA and CDR2 YNFKEQ. The CDR3 reads CASSRLAG.

This clonotype has more than one count but fewer than ten. This chain uses TRBV29-1 with TRBJ2-5; D perhaps matches TRBD2 (6 bases). The CDR3 totals 18 residues. The germline V gene has CDR1 SQVTM and CDR2 ANQGSEA. Trimming removed 3 bases at V and 1 base at J, with 24 bases between. The CDR3 region is CSVDGGGIKTRPQETQYF. The CDR3 DNA is TGCAGCGTTGATGGAGGCGGGATCAAGACACGGCCCCAAGAGACCCAGTACTTC.

The chain has TRBV7-3 and TRBJ2-2, with D perhaps TRBD1 (5 bases). V lost 5 bases and J 2 bases, leaving 9 bases between the germline ends. Germline V gives CDR1 SGHTA, CDR2 FQGTGA. This CDR3 spans 14 amino acids. DNA of the CDR3: TGTGCCAGCAGCATTGACAGTAACACCGGGGAGCTGTTTTTT. It encodes CASSIDSNTGELFF.

This clonotype has a count of ten or more. The rearrangement uses TRBV13 and TRBJ1-1; no firm D call. Per the germline V gene, CDR1 is PRHDT and CDR2 is FYEKMQ (reference sequence). V was clipped by 5 bases and J by 1 base, with 8 bases between them. There are 13 residues in the CDR3. The CDR3 nucleotides read TGTGCCAGCAGCACCACAGAGAACACTGAAGCTTTCTTT. Translation gives CASSTTENTEAFF. The entire variable domain, with the rest obtained from reference TRBV13 and TRBJ1-1, is as follows: AAGVIQSPRHLIKEKRETATLKCYPIPRHDTVYWYQQGPGQDPQFLISFYEKMQSDKGSIPDRFSAQQFSDYHSELNMSSLELGDSALYFCASSTTENTEAFFGQGTRLTVV.

V usage is TRBV12-3 or TRBV12-4 and J usage is TRBJ1-2; unclear D gene. V lost 2 bases and J 2 bases, leaving 6 bases between the germline ends. The length of the CDR3 is 13 residues. The CDR3 spells CASSLQENYGYTF. The CDR3 DNA is TGTGCCAGCAGTTTACAGGAGAACTATGGCTACACCTTC.

This clonotype appeared many times. This sequence joins TRBV5-1 and TRBJ1-1, with TRBD1 matching 7 bases. In germline, CDR1 is SGHRS, CDR2 YFSETQ. The length of the CDR3 is 12 residues. The J segment lost 8 bases and the V segment lost 5 bases, leaving 6 bases of the junction unmatched. The CDR3 loop is CASRKGDSEAFF. The CDR3 DNA reads as TGCGCCAGCAGAAAAGGGGACAGCGAAGCTTTCTTT.

This clonotype was detected many times. This rearrangement joins TRBV7-3 to TRBJ2-4; unclear D gene. This CDR3 comprises 11 residues. From germline, CDR1 is SGHTA and CDR2 FQGTGA. Trimming left V 5 bases short and J 8 bases short, with 7 bases between. The CDR3: CASSRLDIQYF. DNA of the CDR3: TGTGCCAGCAGCCGCCTGGACATTCAGTACTTC.

This clonotype came up many times. The V gene is TRBV27, the J gene TRBJ2-7, with D possibly matching TRBD1 (7 bases). The CDR3 sequence is 15 residues long. V was pared by 3 bases and J by 3 bases, with 15 bases between. Germline values: CDR1 MNHEY, CDR2 SMNVEV (reference sequence). CDR3 sequence reads: CASSLGQGGIYEQYF. As DNA, the CDR3 is TGTGCCAGCAGTTTGGGCCAGGGGGGAATCTACGAGCAGTACTTC.

This clonotype was counted ten times or more. The J gene is TRBJ2-7, the V gene TRBV10-3; tentatively, D is TRBD1 or TRBD2 (5 bases each). Between the trimmed V and J ends, which lost 4 bases and 6 bases, there was a span of 16 bases. Looked up from germline, CDR1 is ENHRY and CDR2 is SYGVKD. The CDR3 spans 14 residues. The CDR3 region has the DNA TGTGCCATCAGTGCCGGGACCCCGAGGGCCGAGCAGTACTTC. It translates to CAISAGTPRAEQYF.

This clonotype was found many times. J is TRBJ2-5 and V is TRBV12-3 or TRBV12-4, with unresolved D. The CDR3 spans 14 residues. Trimming cost V 3 bases and J 4 bases, with 12 bases left between them. The CDR3 region is CASSFLWSGETQYF. The DNA of the CDR3 is TGTGCCAGCAGTTTTCTCTGGTCCGGAGAGACCCAGTACTTC.

This chain uses TRBV11-2 with TRBJ2-5; maybe TRBD1 (8 bases). Trimming left V 0 bases short and J 4 bases short, with 18 bases between. From germline, CDR1 is SGHAT and CDR2 FQNNGV. The CDR3 spans 17 residues. CDR3 in DNA: TGTGCCAGCAGCTTAGATAGCGTACAGGGGGGGGCAGAGACCCAGTACTTC. As protein: CASSLDSVQGGAETQYF.

This clonotype was recorded at least ten times. The chain carries TRBV2 and TRBJ1-2; 7 nucleotides agree with TRBD1. Germline CDR1 is SNHLY and CDR2 is FYNNEI. This CDR3 contains 13 residues. J gave up 6 bases and V 6 bases, and 7 bases lay outside the gene matches. CDR3: CASRATGKNGYTF. CDR3 DNA: TGTGCCAGCAGAGCGACAGGGAAGAATGGCTACACCTTC.

This clonotype was seen a few times. The genes are TRBV20-1 and TRBJ1-6, with 8 nucleotides matching TRBD1. Trimming took 4 bases from V and 4 from J; bases not matched to a gene: 12. The CDR3 runs 17 residues. Germline lookup yields CDR1 DFQATT and CDR2 SNEGSKA (reference sequence). The CDR3 bases are TGCAGTGCTACCAAAGCGGGACAGGCCAGTTATAATTCACCCCTCCACTTT. Encoded protein: CSATKAGQASYNSPLHF.

This clonotype was detected ten times or more. The chain uses TRBV7-9 and TRBJ2-4; weak D call: TRBD1 (5 bases). Germline assignment: CDR1 SEHNR and CDR2 FQNEAQ (reference sequence). The CDR3 runs to 12 residues. Between the trimmed V and J ends, which lost 3 bases and 10 bases, there was a span of 10 bases. The CDR3, as DNA: TGTGCCAGCAGCTTTCAGGGTGGGATTCAGTACTTC. It codes for CASSFQGGIQYF.